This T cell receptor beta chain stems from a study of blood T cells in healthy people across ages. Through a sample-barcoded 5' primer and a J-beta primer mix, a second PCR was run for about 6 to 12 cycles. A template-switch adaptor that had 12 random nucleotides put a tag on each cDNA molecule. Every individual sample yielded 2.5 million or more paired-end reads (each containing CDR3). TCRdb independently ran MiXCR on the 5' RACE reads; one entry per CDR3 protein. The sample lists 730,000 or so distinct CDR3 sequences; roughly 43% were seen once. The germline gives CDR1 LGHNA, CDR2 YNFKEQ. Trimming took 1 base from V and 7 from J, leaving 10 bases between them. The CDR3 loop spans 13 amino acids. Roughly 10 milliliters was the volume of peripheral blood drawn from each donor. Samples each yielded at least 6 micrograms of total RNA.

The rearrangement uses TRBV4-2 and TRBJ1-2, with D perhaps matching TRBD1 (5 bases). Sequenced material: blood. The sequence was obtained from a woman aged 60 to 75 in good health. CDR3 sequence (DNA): TGTGCCAGCAGCCAAGGACAGAATCGTGGCTACACCTTC. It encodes CASSQGQNRGYTF.